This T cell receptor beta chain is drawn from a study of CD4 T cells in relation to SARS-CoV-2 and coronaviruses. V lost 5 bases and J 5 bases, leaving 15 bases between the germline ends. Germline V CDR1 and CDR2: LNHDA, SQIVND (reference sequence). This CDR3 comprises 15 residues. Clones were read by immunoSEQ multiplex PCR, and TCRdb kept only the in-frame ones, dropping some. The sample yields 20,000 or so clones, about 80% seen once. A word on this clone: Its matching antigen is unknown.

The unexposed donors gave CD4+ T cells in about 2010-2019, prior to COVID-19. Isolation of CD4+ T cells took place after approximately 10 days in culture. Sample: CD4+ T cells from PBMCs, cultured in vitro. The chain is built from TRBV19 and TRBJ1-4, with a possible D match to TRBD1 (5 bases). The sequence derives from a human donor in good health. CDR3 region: CASSPPGTGNEKLFF. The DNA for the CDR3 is TGTGCCAGTAGTCCCCCCGGGACGGGAAATGAAAAACTGTTTTTT. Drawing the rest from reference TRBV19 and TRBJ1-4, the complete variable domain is DGGITQSPKYLFRKEGQNVTLSCEQNLNHDAMYWYRQDPGQGLRLIYYSQIVNDFQKGDIAEGYSVSREKKESFPLTVTSAQKNPTAFYLCASSPPGTGNEKLFFGSGTQLSVL.